This T cell receptor (beta chain) was retrieved from a study of shared clonotypes between healthy human individuals. CDR3 length: 14 amino acids. Germline values: CDR1 SGHRS, CDR2 YFSETQ. V lost 5 bases to trimming and J lost 1 base, with 9 bases between them. TCRdb keeps only in-frame clones here, not all; method: immunoSEQ multiplex PCR. The sample lists under 2.5 million clones, 80% to 95% occurring once. The chain joins TRBV5-1 to TRBJ2-2; no firm D call. Sequences were obtained from naive CD4+ T cells from PBMCs. Subset defined: CD45RA+ positively selected. The TCR sequence derives from a man aged 18 to 30 in good health. Some clones in this sample may be carry-over from other donors' samples. CDR3 sequence: CASSRPENTGELFF. CDR3 coding DNA: TGCGCCAGCAGTCGGCCGGAGAACACCGGGGAGCTGTTTTTT.